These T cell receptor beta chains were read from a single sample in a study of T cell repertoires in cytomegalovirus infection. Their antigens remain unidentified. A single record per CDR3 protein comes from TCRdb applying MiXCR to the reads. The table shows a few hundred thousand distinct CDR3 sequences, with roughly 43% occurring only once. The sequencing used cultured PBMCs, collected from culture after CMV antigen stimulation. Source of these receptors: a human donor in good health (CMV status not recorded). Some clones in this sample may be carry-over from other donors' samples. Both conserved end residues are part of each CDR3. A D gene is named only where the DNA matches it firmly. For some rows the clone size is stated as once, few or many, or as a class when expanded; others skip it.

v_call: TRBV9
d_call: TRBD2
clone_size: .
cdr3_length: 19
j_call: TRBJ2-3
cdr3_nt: TGTGCCAGCAGCGTAGAGGGGAGACTAGCGGGACTAGGGTCCGATACGCAGTATTTT
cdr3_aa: CASSVEGRLAGLGSDTQYF

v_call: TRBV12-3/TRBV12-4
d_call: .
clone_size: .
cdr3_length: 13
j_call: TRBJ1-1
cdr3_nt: TGTGCCAGCAGTCCTTCTCGGGAGGCTGAAGCTTTCTTT
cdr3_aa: CASSPSREAEAFF

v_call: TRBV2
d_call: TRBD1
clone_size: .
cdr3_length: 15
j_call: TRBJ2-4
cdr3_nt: TGTGCCAGTCCCCGGGACAGGGACTCCAAAAACATTCAGTACTTC
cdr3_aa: CASPRDRDSKNIQYF

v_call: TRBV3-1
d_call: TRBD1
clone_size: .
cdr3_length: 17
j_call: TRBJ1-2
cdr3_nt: TGTGCCAGCAGCCAAGATGCGACAGGGGCTTCTTACTATGGCTACACCTTC
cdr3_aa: CASSQDATGASYYGYTF

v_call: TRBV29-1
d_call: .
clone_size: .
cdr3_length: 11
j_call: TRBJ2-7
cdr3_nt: TGCAGCGCCTGGGACCGTAGGGAGCAGTACTTC
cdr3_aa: CSAWDRREQYF

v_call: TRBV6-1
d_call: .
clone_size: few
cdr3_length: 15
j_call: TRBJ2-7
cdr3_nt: TGTGCCAGCAGACGGATGAGACAAGGCCCTTCCGAGCAGTACTTC
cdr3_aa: CASRRMRQGPSEQYF

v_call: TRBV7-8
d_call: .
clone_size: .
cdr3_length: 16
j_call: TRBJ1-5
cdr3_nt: TGTGCCAGCAGCCCTCGGGGGAAGGATAGCAATCAGCCCCAGCATTTT
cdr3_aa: CASSPRGKDSNQPQHF

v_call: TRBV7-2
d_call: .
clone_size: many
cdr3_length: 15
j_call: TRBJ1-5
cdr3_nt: TGTGCCAGCAGCTTGAGCTGGGGGAACAATCAGCCCCAGCATTTT
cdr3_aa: CASSLSWGNNQPQHF

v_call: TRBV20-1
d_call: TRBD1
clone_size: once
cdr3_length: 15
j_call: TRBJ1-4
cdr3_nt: TGCAGTGCTAGAGGCGGACAGGGCCCTAATGAAAAACTGTTTTTT
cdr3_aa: CSARGGQGPNEKLFF

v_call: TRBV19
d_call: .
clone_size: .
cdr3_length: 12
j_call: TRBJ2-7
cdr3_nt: TGTGCCAGTAGTTCCGAGCGGTTCGAGCAGTACTTC
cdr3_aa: CASSSERFEQYF

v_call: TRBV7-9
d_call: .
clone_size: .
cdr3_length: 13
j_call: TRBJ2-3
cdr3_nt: TGTGCCAGCAGCTTTACGGGGAGGGATACGCAGTATTTT
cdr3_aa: CASSFTGRDTQYF

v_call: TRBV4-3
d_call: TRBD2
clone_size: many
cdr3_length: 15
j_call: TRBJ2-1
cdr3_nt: TGCGCCAGCAGCTTGGGACTAGCGGGGGATAATGAGCAGTTCTTC
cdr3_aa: CASSLGLAGDNEQFF

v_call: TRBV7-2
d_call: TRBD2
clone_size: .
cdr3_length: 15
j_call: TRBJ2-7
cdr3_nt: TGTGCCAGCAGCCCCGGTCTAGCGGGGCCCTACGAGCAGTACTTC
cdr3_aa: CASSPGLAGPYEQYF

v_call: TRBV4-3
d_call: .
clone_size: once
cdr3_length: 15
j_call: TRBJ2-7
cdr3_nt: TGCGCCAGCAGCCAAGAATATCCTACCCCCTACGAGCAGTACTTC
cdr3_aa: CASSQEYPTPYEQYF

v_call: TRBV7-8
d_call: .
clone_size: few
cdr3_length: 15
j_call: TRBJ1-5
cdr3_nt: TGTGCCAGCACCCTGAGTAGAGGGACCAATCAGCCCCAGCATTTT
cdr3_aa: CASTLSRGTNQPQHF

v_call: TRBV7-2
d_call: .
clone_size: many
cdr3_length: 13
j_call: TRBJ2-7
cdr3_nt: TGTGCCAGCAGCTTGGTTGACAGCTACGAGCAGTACTTC
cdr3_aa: CASSLVDSYEQYF

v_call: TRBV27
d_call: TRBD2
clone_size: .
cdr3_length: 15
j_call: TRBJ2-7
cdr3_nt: TGTGCCAGCAGTTCCCCCTTTGGGACTAGATCCGAGCAGTACTTC
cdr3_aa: CASSSPFGTRSEQYF

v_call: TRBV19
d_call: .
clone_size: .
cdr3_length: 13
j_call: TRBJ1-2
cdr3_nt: TGTGCCAGTAGTCCTACCCTGATTTATGGCTACACCTTC
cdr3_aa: CASSPTLIYGYTF

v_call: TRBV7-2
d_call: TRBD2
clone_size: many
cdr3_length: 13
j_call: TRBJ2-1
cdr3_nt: TGTGCCAGCAGCTCCGGGACTAGGAATGAGCAGTTCTTC
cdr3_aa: CASSSGTRNEQFF

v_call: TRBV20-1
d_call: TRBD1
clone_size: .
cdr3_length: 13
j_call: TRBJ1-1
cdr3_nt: TGCAGTGCCCTTAGGACAGGGAACACTGAAGCTTTCTTT
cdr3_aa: CSALRTGNTEAFF